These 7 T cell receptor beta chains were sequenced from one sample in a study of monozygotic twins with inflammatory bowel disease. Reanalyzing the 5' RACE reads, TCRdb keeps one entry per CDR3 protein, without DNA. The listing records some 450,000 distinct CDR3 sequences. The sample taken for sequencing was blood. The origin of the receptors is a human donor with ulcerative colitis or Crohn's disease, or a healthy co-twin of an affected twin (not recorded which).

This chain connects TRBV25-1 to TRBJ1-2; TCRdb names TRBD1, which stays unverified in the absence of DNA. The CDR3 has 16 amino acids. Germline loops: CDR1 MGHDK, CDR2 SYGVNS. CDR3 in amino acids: CASSELGVGGNYGYTF.

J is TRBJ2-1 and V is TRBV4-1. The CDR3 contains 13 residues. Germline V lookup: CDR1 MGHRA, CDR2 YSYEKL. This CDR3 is CASSQTVRNEQFF.

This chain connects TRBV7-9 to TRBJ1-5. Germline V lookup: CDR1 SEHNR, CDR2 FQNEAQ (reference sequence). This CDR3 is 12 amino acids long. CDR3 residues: CASSFSDQPQHF.

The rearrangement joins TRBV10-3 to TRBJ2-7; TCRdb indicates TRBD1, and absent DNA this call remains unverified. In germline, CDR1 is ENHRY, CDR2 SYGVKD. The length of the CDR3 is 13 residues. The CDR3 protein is CAISGTGLYEQYF.

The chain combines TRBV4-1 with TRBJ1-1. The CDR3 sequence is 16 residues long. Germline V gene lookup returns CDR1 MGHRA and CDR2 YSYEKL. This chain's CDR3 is CATSVGPRNMNTEAFF.

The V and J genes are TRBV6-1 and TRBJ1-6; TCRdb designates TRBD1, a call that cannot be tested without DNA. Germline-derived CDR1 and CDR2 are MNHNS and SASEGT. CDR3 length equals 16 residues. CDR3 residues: CASSRDRGNMDSPLHF.

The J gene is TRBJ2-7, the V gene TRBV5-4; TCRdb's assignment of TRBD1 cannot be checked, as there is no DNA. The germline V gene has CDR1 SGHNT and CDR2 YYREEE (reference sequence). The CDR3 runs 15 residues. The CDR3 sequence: CASSSPGVKGYEQYF.